These 26 T cell receptor beta chains originate from one sample sequenced in a study of Tregs in tolerant kidney transplant recipients. Data came from immunoSEQ multiplex PCR; TCRdb stores just in-frame clones and leaves some out. The table for this sample gives 50,000 or so clones. Sequencing was performed on CD4+ T cells from blood, taken before the transplant. The source is a human donor who received a combined kidney and bone marrow transplant.

Regarding this clone: The read finishes 3 residues shy of the CDR3 end, and the germline J gene is used to complete it. This rearrangement joins TRBV7-9 to TRBJ2-7; 8 nucleotides align to TRBD2. This CDR3 region has 13 residues. Looked up from germline, CDR1 is SEHNR and CDR2 is FQNEAQ (reference sequence). V dropped 5 bases and J dropped 3; count of bases not matched to a gene: 3. CDR3 in amino acids: CASSLSGGYEQYF. Incomplete CDR3 DNA: TGTGCCAGCAGCCTCAGCGGGGGCTACGAG.

About this clone: The sequenced fragment ends 3 residues before the CDR3 boundary, so the rest is inferred from the germline J gene. The chain is built from TRBV19 and TRBJ1-5; perhaps TRBD1 as D (6 bases). V was pared by 5 bases and J by 1 base, with 12 bases between. The germline CDR1 and CDR2 sequences are LNHDA and SQIVND (reference sequence). This CDR3 contains 15 residues. This chain's CDR3 is CASSPGQSSNQPQHF. Partial CDR3 DNA: TGTGCCAGTAGTCCAGGACAGTCCAGCAATCAGCCC. Full variable domain (remainder filled in from reference TRBV19 and TRBJ1-5): DGGITQSPKYLFRKEGQNVTLSCEQNLNHDAMYWYRQDPGQGLRLIYYSQIVNDFQKGDIAEGYSVSREKKESFPLTVTSAQKNPTAFYLCASSPGQSSNQPQHFGDGTRLSIL.

In the case of this clone: Read data end 3 residues before the CDR3 end; the end is taken from the germline J gene. The rearrangement joins TRBV29-1 to TRBJ2-5; TRBD2 is a possible D gene (6 bases). CDR3 length equals 15 residues. The ends were cut back, 7 bases at V and 2 bases at J, with 20 bases in the middle. Germline V gene lookup returns CDR1 SQVTM and CDR2 ANQGSEA. The part of the CDR3 DNA that was read is TGCAGCGCGGGGGTGGTAGCGCGTAAACAAGAGACC. As protein: CSAGVVARKQET. The CDR3, in full, reads CSAGVVARKQETQYF.

Concerning this clone itself: The read ends 3 residues before the CDR3 terminus; that terminus is restored from the germline J gene. This rearrangement joins TRBV10-3 to TRBJ2-3, with D possibly matching TRBD1 (5 bases). The V gene lost 4 bases and the J gene lost 6 bases, with 20 bases spanning the gap. In germline, CDR1 is ENHRY, CDR2 SYGVKD. The CDR3 covers 16 residues. The covered CDR3 bases are TGTGCCATCAGTGTCAAGGGGTCCTTCGAAGTGGATACG. Amino acids: CAISVKGSFEVDT. The entire CDR3 protein reads CAISVKGSFEVDTQYF.

On this clone itself: The CDR3 extends 3 residues past the end of the read, so its final part is completed from the germline J gene. This chain connects TRBV18 to TRBJ2-3, with D perhaps matching TRBD2 (6 bases). From germline, CDR1 is KGHSH and CDR2 LQKENI. The CDR3 runs to 15 residues. V was clipped by 6 bases and J by 0 bases, with 13 bases between them. CDR3: CASSPDYLSTDTQYF. The CDR3 bases that were read are TGTGCCAGCTCTCCGGACTACCTTAGCACAGATACG.

Notes on this clone: The read finishes 3 residues shy of the CDR3 end, and the germline J gene is used to complete it. The genes are TRBV6-2 or TRBV6-3 and TRBJ2-1; TRBD2 matches at 8 bases. The V and J ends lost 4 bases and 8 bases, in that order; junction bases with no gene match: 10. The CDR3 has 15 residues. Germline lookup yields CDR1 MNHEY and CDR2 SVGEGT. The CDR3 bases that were read are TGTGCCAGCAGTTTAGAGGGACTAGGGACGGATGAG. Protein product: CASSLEGLGTDE. The full CDR3 protein reads CASSLEGLGTDEQFF.

A note on this clone: The missing CDR3 end, 3 residues past where the read stops, is filled in from the germline J gene. This chain connects TRBV6-1 to TRBJ1-4; D gene unclear. Per the germline V gene, CDR1 is MNHNS and CDR2 is SASEGT. This CDR3 has 15 residues. Trimming left V 4 bases short and J 6 bases short, with 15 bases between. CDR3 loop: CASSGPAIGDEKLFF. CDR3 DNA (partial): TGTGCCAGCAGTGGTCCAGCCATCGGGGATGAAAAA.

About this clone: The read stops 3 residues short of the end of the CDR3; the missing end is completed from the germline J gene. This chain links TRBV5-1 with TRBJ2-3; 11 bases fit TRBD2. J was trimmed by 5 bases and V by 0 bases; bases with no gene match: 5. CDR3 length: 16 amino acids. Germline V CDR1 and CDR2: SGHRS, YFSETQ. The CDR3 bases that were read are TGCGCCAGCAGCTTGGCCATTGGACTAGCGGGAGATACG. The encoded protein is CASSLAIGLAGDT. The whole CDR3 reads CASSLAIGLAGDTQYF.

Worth noting for this clone: Sequencing ends 3 residues short of the CDR3 end; the germline J gene provides the rest. The chain joins TRBV11-2 to TRBJ2-3; D ambiguous. Germline V CDR1 and CDR2: SGHAT, FQNNGV. The V end was cut by 5 bases, the J end by 7 bases, with 16 bases between. This CDR3 contains 14 residues. This CDR3 is CASSHNKGWNTQYF. The CDR3 DNA, read in part, is TGTGCCAGCAGCCATAATAAAGGGTGGAATACG. The full variable domain, its missing parts supplied by reference TRBV11-2 and TRBJ2-3, is EAGVAQSPRYKIIEKRQSVAFWCNPISGHATLYWYQQILGQGPKLLIQFQNNGVVDDSQLPKDRFSAERLKGVDSTLKIQPAKLEDSAVYLCASSHNKGWNTQYFGPGTRLTVL.

Comment on this clone: The DNA ends 3 residues before the CDR3 does, and the rest of the CDR3 is filled in from the germline J gene. V gene TRBV7-6 combines with J gene TRBJ2-1, with D perhaps TRBD2 (6 bases). Trimming took 5 bases from V and 2 from J, leaving 19 bases between them. The CDR3 is 17 residues long. CDR1 and CDR2 from the germline V gene are SGHVS and FNYEAQ. Incomplete CDR3 DNA: TGTGCCAGCAGCCGCGGCGGGGCGGGCCTCGCCTACAATGAG. This gives the protein CASSRGGAGLAYNE. The whole CDR3 reads CASSRGGAGLAYNEQFF.

With regard to this clone: Coverage ceases 3 residues before the CDR3 finishes, and the germline J gene fills in the end. The chain uses TRBV5-1 and TRBJ2-6; 9 bases line up with TRBD1. Germline lookup yields CDR1 SGHRS and CDR2 YFSETQ. V dropped 4 bases and J dropped 0; count of bases not matched to a gene: 8. The CDR3 has 18 amino acids. Here the CDR3 reads CASSPGGTGPSGANVLTF. The CDR3 DNA, read in part, is TGCGCCAGCAGCCCGGGCGGGACAGGGCCCTCTGGGGCCAACGTC.

Regarding this clone: Read sequence stops 3 residues before the CDR3 end, and the germline J gene provides the missing end. J is TRBJ2-1 and V is TRBV7-9, with 7 positions matching TRBD1. There are 15 residues in the CDR3. The V gene's germline CDR1 is SEHNR and CDR2 FQNEAQ (reference sequence). V shed 5 bases, J shed 0 bases, and the junction held 4 bases outside the gene matches. CDR3 residues: CASSLRGSSYNEQFF. The sequenced CDR3 bases are TGTGCCAGCAGCCTCAGGGGGTCCTCCTACAATGAG.

Regarding this clone: Coverage ceases 3 residues before the CDR3 finishes, and the germline J gene fills in the end. The chain is built from TRBV5-1 and TRBJ1-3, with TRBD1 as a possible D gene (5 bases). The CDR3 is 14 residues long. Between the trimmed V and J ends, which lost 4 bases and 4 bases, there was a span of 12 bases. The germline V gene has CDR1 SGHRS and CDR2 YFSETQ. The CDR3 here is CASSAGLLGNTIYF. The CDR3 bases that were read are TGCGCCAGCAGCGCGGGACTCCTCGGAAACACC.

The CDR3 region is CASSLQGDYGYTF. The sequenced part of the CDR3 DNA is TGTGCCAGCAGCTTGCAGGGGGACTATGGC. The chain couples TRBV5-4 to TRBJ1-2, with 7 bases matching TRBD1. The read terminates 3 residues before the CDR3 end, so the remaining end is supplied by the germline J gene. J gave up 3 bases and V 1 base, and 0 bases lay outside the gene matches. CDR1 is SGHNT and CDR2 is YYREEE in the germline V gene (reference sequence). The CDR3 contains 13 residues.

Worth noting for this clone: The CDR3 extends 3 residues past the end of the read, so its final part is completed from the germline J gene. The chain combines TRBV7-8 with TRBJ2-7; possible D gene TRBD1, 6 bases. In germline, CDR1 is SGHVS, CDR2 FQNEAQ. V lost 5 bases to trimming and J lost 4 bases, with 9 bases between them. This CDR3 comprises 12 residues. CDR3: CASSVQGYEQYF. Partial CDR3 DNA: TGTGCCAGCAGCGTACAGGGTTACGAG.

Details on this clone: The CDR3 end lies 3 residues beyond the end of the read and is filled in from the germline J gene. The V call is TRBV11-3, the J call TRBJ2-2; TRBD1 is a possible D gene (5 bases). V lost 0 bases to trimming and J lost 5 bases, with 10 bases between them. CDR3 length: 15 amino acids. Germline V gene lookup returns CDR1 SGHNT and CDR2 YENEEA. CDR3 in amino acids: CASSLEGRVTGELFF. CDR3 DNA (partial): TGTGCCAGCAGCTTAGAGGGCAGGGTGACCGGGGAG. The variable domain in full, with the rest retrieved from reference TRBV11-3 and TRBJ2-2, is EAGVVQSPRYKIIEKKQPVAFWCNPISGHNTLYWYLQNLGQGPELLIRYENEEAVDDSQLPKDRFSAERLKGVDSTLKIQPAELGDSAVYLCASSLEGRVTGELFFGEGSRLTVL.

In regard to this clone: From the germline J gene comes the end of the CDR3, since the read stops 3 residues before it. The chain recombines TRBV11-2 with TRBJ2-7, with D possibly matching TRBD1 (6 bases). Germline-derived CDR1 and CDR2 are SGHAT and FQNNGV. Trimming removed 1 base at V and 0 bases at J, with 7 bases between. The CDR3 sequence is 14 residues long. The CDR3 bases that were read are TGTGCCAGCAGCTTAGGGACAGCCTCCTACGAG. Protein: CASSLGTASYE. The full CDR3 sequence reads CASSLGTASYEQYF. Variable domain in full (rest from reference TRBV11-2 and TRBJ2-7): EAGVAQSPRYKIIEKRQSVAFWCNPISGHATLYWYQQILGQGPKLLIQFQNNGVVDDSQLPKDRFSAERLKGVDSTLKIQPAKLEDSAVYLCASSLGTASYEQYFGPGTRLTVT.

About this clone: The sequenced fragment ends 3 residues before the CDR3 boundary, so the rest is inferred from the germline J gene. This chain links TRBV7-9 with TRBJ2-7; D is perhaps TRBD2 (5 bases). With 1 base removed from V and 3 bases from J, the gap between germline ends came to 7 bases. The CDR3 runs to 13 residues. Germline-derived CDR1 and CDR2 are SEHNR and FQNEAQ (reference sequence). Here the CDR3 reads CASSLVGVYEQYF. The DNA read from the CDR3 is TGTGCCAGCAGCTTAGTCGGGGTCTACGAG. Supplemented by reference TRBV7-9 and TRBJ2-7, the full variable domain reads DTGVSQNPRHKITKRGQNVTFRCDPISEHNRLYWYRQTLGQGPEFLTYFQNEAQLEKSRLLSDRFSAERPKGSFSTLEIQRTEQGDSAMYLCASSLVGVYEQYFGPGTRLTVT.

Comment on this clone: The CDR3 extends 3 residues past the end of the read, so its final part is completed from the germline J gene. V is TRBV19 and J is TRBJ2-3; D is unresolved. In germline, CDR1 is LNHDA, CDR2 SQIVND (reference sequence). This CDR3 is built from 12 residues. V dropped 5 bases and J dropped 6 bases, with 9 bases sitting between them. CDR3 sequence reads: CASSPTGDTQYF. The CDR3 bases that were read are TGTGCCAGTAGTCCTACCGGGGATACG. Using reference TRBV19 and TRBJ2-3 for the parts outside the CDR3, the full variable domain is DGGITQSPKYLFRKEGQNVTLSCEQNLNHDAMYWYRQDPGQGLRLIYYSQIVNDFQKGDIAEGYSVSREKKESFPLTVTSAQKNPTAFYLCASSPTGDTQYFGPGTRLTVL.

Details on this clone: The read ends 3 residues before the CDR3 terminus; that terminus is restored from the germline J gene. The rearrangement uses TRBV7-7 and TRBJ1-4; D might be TRBD1 (5 bases). The germline gives CDR1 SSHAT, CDR2 FNYEAQ (reference sequence). V lost 5 bases and J 5 bases, leaving 9 bases between the germline ends. The CDR3 loop spans 13 amino acids. CDR3 DNA, as far as it was read: TGTGCCAGCAGCCGACAGAGAAATGAAAAA. This sequence encodes CASSRQRNEK. The entire CDR3 sequence reads CASSRQRNEKLFF. The full variable domain, rest sourced from reference TRBV7-7 and TRBJ1-4, is GAGVSQSPRYKVTKRGQDVTLRCDPISSHATLYWYQQALGQGPEFLTYFNYEAQPDKSGLPSDRFSAERPEGSISTLTIQRTEQRDSAMYRCASSRQRNEKLFFGSGTQLSVL.

To note about this clone: Read data end 3 residues before the CDR3 end; the end is taken from the germline J gene. This chain connects TRBV5-6 to TRBJ2-5; 8 bases match TRBD1. Germline V CDR1 and CDR2: SGHDT, YYEEEE. Trimming cost V 5 bases and J 5 bases; bases outside gene matches: 8. The CDR3 spans 14 residues. The covered CDR3 bases are TGTGCCAGCAGTATTGTGGACAGGGCGGAGACC. This sequence encodes CASSIVDRAET. The CDR3 in full is CASSIVDRAETQYF.

Turning to this clone: The read terminates 3 residues before the CDR3 end, so the remaining end is supplied by the germline J gene. V usage is TRBV7-3 and J usage is TRBJ2-1, with TRBD2 matching 14 bases. V lost 0 bases to trimming and J lost 2 bases; unmatched junction nucleotides: 6. The CDR3 extends over 19 amino acids. The germline V gene encodes CDR1 SGHTA and CDR2 FQGTGA. The CDR3: CASSLTGLAGVSPYNEQFF. The part of the CDR3 DNA that was read is TGTGCCAGCAGCTTAACGGGACTAGCGGGAGTTTCACCCTACAATGAG.

Details on this clone: The read halts 3 residues ahead of the CDR3 end, with the missing end drawn from the germline J gene. The rearrangement links TRBV6-1 to TRBJ2-7; perhaps TRBD2 as D (7 bases). V lost 0 bases and J 5 bases, leaving 14 bases between the germline ends. This CDR3 spans 15 amino acids. CDR1 is MNHNS and CDR2 is SASEGT in the germline V gene. CDR3 protein: CASSEAGGALNEQYF. CDR3 DNA (partial): TGTGCCAGCAGTGAAGCAGGGGGGGCGCTTAACGAG.

As concerns this clone: The CDR3 extends 3 residues past the end of the read, so its final part is completed from the germline J gene. The chain recombines TRBV5-1 with TRBJ2-3; 11 bases agree with TRBD2. V was clipped by 0 bases and J by 0 bases; unmatched bases: 6. Germline CDR1 and CDR2: SGHRS and YFSETQ. CDR3 length: 18 amino acids. CDR3 sequence reads: CASSLASLAGGSTDTQYF. The sequenced part of the CDR3 DNA is TGCGCCAGCAGCTTGGCGAGTCTAGCGGGGGGTAGCACAGATACG.

For this clone: The observed sequence ends 3 residues before the CDR3 terminus, with the missing tail filled in from the germline J gene. The chain couples TRBV19 to TRBJ1-1; tentative D call: TRBD1 (6 bases). Germline V gene lookup returns CDR1 LNHDA and CDR2 SQIVND (reference sequence). Deletions cut 5 bases from V and 1 base from J, with 14 bases between. This CDR3 spans 15 amino acids. The CDR3 reads CASSRPGQTNTEAFF. CDR3 DNA, as far as it was read: TGTGCCAGTAGTCGACCCGGACAGACGAACACTGAA. Drawing the rest from reference TRBV19 and TRBJ1-1, the complete variable domain is DGGITQSPKYLFRKEGQNVTLSCEQNLNHDAMYWYRQDPGQGLRLIYYSQIVNDFQKGDIAEGYSVSREKKESFPLTVTSAQKNPTAFYLCASSRPGQTNTEAFFGQGTRLTVV.

Worth noting for this clone: The read ends 3 residues early relative to the CDR3; the germline J gene fills the gap. The chain has TRBV5-1 and TRBJ2-2, with 8 nucleotides matching TRBD2. The CDR3 is 19 amino acids. Germline V gene lookup returns CDR1 SGHRS and CDR2 YFSETQ. V was pared by 6 bases and J by 1 base, with 17 bases of the junction left unmatched. The sequenced CDR3 bases are TGCGCCAGCACCCTCAGTCCCGGGACTAGTAAATTGAACACCGGGGAG. This sequence encodes CASTLSPGTSKLNTGE. The whole CDR3 sequence is CASTLSPGTSKLNTGELFF.